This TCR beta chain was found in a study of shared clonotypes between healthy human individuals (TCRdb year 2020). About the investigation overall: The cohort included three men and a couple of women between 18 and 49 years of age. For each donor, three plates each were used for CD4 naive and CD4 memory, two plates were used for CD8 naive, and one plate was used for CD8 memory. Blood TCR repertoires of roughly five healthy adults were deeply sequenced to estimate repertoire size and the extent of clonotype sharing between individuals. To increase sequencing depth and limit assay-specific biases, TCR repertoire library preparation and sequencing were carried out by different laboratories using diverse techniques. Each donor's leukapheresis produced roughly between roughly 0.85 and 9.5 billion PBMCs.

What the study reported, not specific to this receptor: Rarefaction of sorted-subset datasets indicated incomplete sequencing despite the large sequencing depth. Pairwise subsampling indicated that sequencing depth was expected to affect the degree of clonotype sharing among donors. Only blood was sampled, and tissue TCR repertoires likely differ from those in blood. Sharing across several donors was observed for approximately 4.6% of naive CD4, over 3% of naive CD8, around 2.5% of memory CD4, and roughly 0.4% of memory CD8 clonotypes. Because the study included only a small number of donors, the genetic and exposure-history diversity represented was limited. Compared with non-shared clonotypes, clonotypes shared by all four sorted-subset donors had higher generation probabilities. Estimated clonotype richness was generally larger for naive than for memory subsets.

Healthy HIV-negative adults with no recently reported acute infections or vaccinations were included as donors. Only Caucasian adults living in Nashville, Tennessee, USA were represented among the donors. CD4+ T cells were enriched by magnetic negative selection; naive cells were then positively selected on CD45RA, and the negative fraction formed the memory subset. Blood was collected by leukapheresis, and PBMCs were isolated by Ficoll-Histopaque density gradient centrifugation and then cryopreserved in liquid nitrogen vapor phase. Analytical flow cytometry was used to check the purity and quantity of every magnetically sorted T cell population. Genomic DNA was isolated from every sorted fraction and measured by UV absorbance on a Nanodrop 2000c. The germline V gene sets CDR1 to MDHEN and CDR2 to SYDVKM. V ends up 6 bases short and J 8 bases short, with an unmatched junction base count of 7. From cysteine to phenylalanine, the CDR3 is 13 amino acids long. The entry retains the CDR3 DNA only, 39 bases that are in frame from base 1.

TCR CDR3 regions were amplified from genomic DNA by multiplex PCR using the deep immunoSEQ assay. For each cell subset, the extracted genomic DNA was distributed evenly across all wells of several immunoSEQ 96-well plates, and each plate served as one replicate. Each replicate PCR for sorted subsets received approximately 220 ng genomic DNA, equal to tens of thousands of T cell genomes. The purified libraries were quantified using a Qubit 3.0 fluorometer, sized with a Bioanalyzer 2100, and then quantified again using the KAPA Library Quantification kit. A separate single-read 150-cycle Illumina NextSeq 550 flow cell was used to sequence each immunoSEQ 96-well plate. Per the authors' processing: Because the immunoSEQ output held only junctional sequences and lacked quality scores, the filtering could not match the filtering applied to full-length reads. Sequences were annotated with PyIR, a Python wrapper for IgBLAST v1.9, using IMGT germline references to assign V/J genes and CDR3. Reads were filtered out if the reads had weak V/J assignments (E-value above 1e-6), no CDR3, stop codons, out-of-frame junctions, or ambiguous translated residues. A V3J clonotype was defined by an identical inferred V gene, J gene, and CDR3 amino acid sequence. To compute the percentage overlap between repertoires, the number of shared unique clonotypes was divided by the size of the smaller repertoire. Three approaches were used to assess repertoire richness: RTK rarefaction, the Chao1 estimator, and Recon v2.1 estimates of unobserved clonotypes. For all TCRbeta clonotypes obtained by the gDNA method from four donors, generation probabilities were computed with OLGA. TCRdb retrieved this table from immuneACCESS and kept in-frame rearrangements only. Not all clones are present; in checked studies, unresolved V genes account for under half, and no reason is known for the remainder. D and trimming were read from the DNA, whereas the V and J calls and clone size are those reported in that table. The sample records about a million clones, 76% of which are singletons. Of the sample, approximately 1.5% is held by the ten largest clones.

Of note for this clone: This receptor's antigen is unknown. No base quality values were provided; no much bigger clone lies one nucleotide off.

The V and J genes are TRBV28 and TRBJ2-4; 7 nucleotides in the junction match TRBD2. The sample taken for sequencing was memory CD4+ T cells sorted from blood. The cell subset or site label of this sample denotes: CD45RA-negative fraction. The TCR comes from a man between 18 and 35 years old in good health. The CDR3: CASRGRGRDIQYF. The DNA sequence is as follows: TGTGCCAGCAGGGGGAGGGGCCGGGACATTCAGTACTTC. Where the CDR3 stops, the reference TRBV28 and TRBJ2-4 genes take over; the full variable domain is DVKVTQSSRYLVKRTGEKVFLECVQDMDHENMFWYRQDPGLGLRLIYFSYDVKMKEKGDIPEGYSVSREKKERFSLILESASTNQTSMYLCASRGRGRDIQYFGAGTRLSVL.